The rows below give T cell receptor beta chains drawn from one sample of a study of blood T cell repertoires in COVID-19. The data were produced by immunoSEQ multiplex PCR, yet TCRdb's version contains in-frame clones alone and is incomplete. The repertoire consists of about 110,000 clones, with 80% to 90% occurring once and the leading ten covering 2.4%. Material: peripheral blood. The receptors derive from a human donor in a cohort sampled during active COVID-19. Each CDR3 is given with its conserved first and last residue. The D gene is left open where the match is weak. Clone size is stated in some rows and not others, as once, few, many or a class when expanded.

d_call: -
clone_size: -
j_call: TRBJ1-4
v_call: TRBV30
cdr3_length: 11
cdr3_aa: CAWSVNGELFF
cdr3_nt: TGTGCCTGGAGTGTAAACGGGGAACTGTTTTTT

d_call: -
clone_size: -
j_call: TRBJ2-3
v_call: TRBV6-1
cdr3_length: 19
cdr3_aa: CASSERRSGALKITDTQYF
cdr3_nt: TGTGCCAGCAGTGAAAGAAGGTCAGGGGCCCTGAAAATCACAGATACGCAGTATTTT

d_call: -
clone_size: -
j_call: TRBJ1-1
v_call: TRBV11-1
cdr3_length: 16
cdr3_aa: CASSFPSTGLNTEAFF
cdr3_nt: TGTGCCAGCAGCTTTCCTTCTACAGGGTTGAACACTGAAGCTTTCTTT

d_call: -
clone_size: -
j_call: TRBJ2-1
v_call: TRBV2
cdr3_length: 17
cdr3_aa: CASTKGLPISSYNEQFF
cdr3_nt: TGTGCCAGCACCAAGGGGCTACCGATCAGCTCCTACAATGAGCAGTTCTTC

d_call: -
clone_size: -
j_call: TRBJ2-5
v_call: TRBV4-1
cdr3_length: 13
cdr3_aa: CASSPIAVETQYF
cdr3_nt: TGCGCCAGCAGCCCCATTGCGGTCGAGACCCAGTACTTC

d_call: TRBD1
clone_size: -
j_call: TRBJ1-2
v_call: TRBV5-5
cdr3_length: 14
cdr3_aa: CASSLTGANYGYTF
cdr3_nt: TGTGCCAGCAGCTTGACAGGGGCGAACTATGGCTACACCTTC

d_call: TRBD2
clone_size: -
j_call: TRBJ2-3
v_call: TRBV5-1
cdr3_length: 13
cdr3_aa: CASSNPGGDTQYF
cdr3_nt: TGCGCCAGCAGCAACCCGGGGGGGGATACGCAGTATTTT

d_call: TRBD1
clone_size: -
j_call: TRBJ2-7
v_call: TRBV7-2
cdr3_length: 14
cdr3_aa: CASSPWDRGYEQYF
cdr3_nt: TGTGCCAGCAGCCCCTGGGACAGGGGATACGAGCAGTACTTC

d_call: TRBD2
clone_size: -
j_call: TRBJ2-1
v_call: TRBV5-6
cdr3_length: 17
cdr3_aa: CASSLAAGEGPYNEQFF
cdr3_nt: TGTGCCAGCAGCTTGGCCGCGGGGGAGGGCCCCTACAATGAGCAGTTCTTC

d_call: -
clone_size: -
j_call: TRBJ2-1
v_call: TRBV2
cdr3_length: 15
cdr3_aa: CASSEEALGHSEQFF
cdr3_nt: TGTGCCAGCAGTGAGGAGGCACTCGGCCATTCTGAGCAGTTCTTC

d_call: TRBD2
clone_size: -
j_call: TRBJ2-1
v_call: TRBV6-5
cdr3_length: 15
cdr3_aa: CASRLTSGGAREQFF
cdr3_nt: TGTGCCAGCAGGCTTACTAGCGGGGGGGCACGAGAGCAGTTCTTC

d_call: TRBD2
clone_size: few
j_call: TRBJ2-1
v_call: TRBV5-4
cdr3_length: 18
cdr3_aa: CASSRPGLAGVWGNEQFF
cdr3_nt: TGTGCCAGCAGCCGACCGGGACTAGCGGGAGTTTGGGGCAATGAGCAGTTCTTC

d_call: TRBD2
clone_size: -
j_call: TRBJ2-3
v_call: TRBV7-7
cdr3_length: 17
cdr3_aa: CASSLRPRGLAGDTQYF
cdr3_nt: TGTGCTAGCAGCTTAAGGCCTCGGGGACTAGCGGGAGATACGCAGTATTTT

d_call: -
clone_size: -
j_call: TRBJ2-5
v_call: TRBV11-3
cdr3_length: 13
cdr3_aa: CASSTIGGETQYF
cdr3_nt: TGTGCCAGCAGCACAATCGGAGGGGAGACCCAGTACTTC

d_call: -
clone_size: -
j_call: TRBJ2-5
v_call: TRBV7-3
cdr3_length: 13
cdr3_aa: CASSLGQQETQYF
cdr3_nt: TGTGCCAGCAGCTTAGGTCAGCAAGAGACCCAGTACTTC

d_call: -
clone_size: -
j_call: TRBJ2-2
v_call: TRBV9
cdr3_length: 12
cdr3_aa: CASSANTGELFF
cdr3_nt: TGTGCCAGCAGCGCTAACACCGGGGAGCTGTTTTTT

d_call: TRBD2
clone_size: -
j_call: TRBJ2-3
v_call: TRBV2
cdr3_length: 15
cdr3_aa: CASSAQGLVQDTQYF
cdr3_nt: TGTGCCAGCAGTGCACAGGGACTAGTACAAGATACGCAGTATTTT

d_call: -
clone_size: -
j_call: TRBJ1-2
v_call: TRBV25-1
cdr3_length: 15
cdr3_aa: CASSRGEGESYGYTF
cdr3_nt: TGTGCCAGCAGCCGAGGGGAGGGGGAGAGCTATGGCTACACCTTC

d_call: -
clone_size: -
j_call: TRBJ1-2
v_call: TRBV12-3/TRBV12-4
cdr3_length: 13
cdr3_aa: CASSWASPVGYTF
cdr3_nt: TGTGCCAGCAGCTGGGCCAGTCCAGTTGGGTACACCTTC

d_call: -
clone_size: -
j_call: TRBJ1-4
v_call: TRBV18
cdr3_length: 14
cdr3_aa: CASSRNQGGEKLFF
cdr3_nt: TGTGCCAGCTCACGTAATCAGGGTGGTGAAAAACTGTTTTTT

d_call: -
clone_size: few
j_call: TRBJ1-2
v_call: TRBV7-3
cdr3_length: 14
cdr3_aa: CASSSPLGQPPPTF
cdr3_nt: TGTGCCAGCAGTTCGCCCTTGGGGCAGCCTCCACCAACCTTC

d_call: -
clone_size: few
j_call: TRBJ1-2
v_call: TRBV2
cdr3_length: 14
cdr3_aa: CASSLQGSGYGYTF
cdr3_nt: TGTGCCAGCAGCTTACAGGGTAGTGGCTATGGCTACACCTTC

d_call: -
clone_size: -
j_call: TRBJ1-2
v_call: TRBV28
cdr3_length: 15
cdr3_aa: CASSLEREASYGYTF
cdr3_nt: TGTGCCAGCAGTTTAGAGCGGGAGGCATCCTATGGCTACACCTTC

d_call: -
clone_size: few
j_call: TRBJ1-1
v_call: TRBV19
cdr3_length: 15
cdr3_aa: CASTGQGWGNTEAFF
cdr3_nt: TGTGCCAGTACCGGCCAGGGCTGGGGGAACACTGAAGCTTTCTTT

d_call: -
clone_size: -
j_call: TRBJ2-1
v_call: TRBV27
cdr3_length: 11
cdr3_aa: CASRYGKEQFF
cdr3_nt: TGTGCCAGCAGATACGGGAAGGAGCAGTTCTTC

d_call: -
clone_size: -
j_call: TRBJ1-4
v_call: TRBV7-8
cdr3_length: 15
cdr3_aa: CASSLAAREGEKLFF
cdr3_nt: TGTGCCAGCAGCTTAGCGGCCAGGGAAGGTGAAAAACTGTTTTTT

d_call: TRBD1
clone_size: -
j_call: TRBJ1-1
v_call: TRBV6-1
cdr3_length: 17
cdr3_aa: CASSEGRGGARNTEAFF
cdr3_nt: TGTGCCAGCAGTGAAGGTCGAGGGGGCGCACGTAACACTGAAGCTTTCTTT

d_call: -
clone_size: once
j_call: TRBJ2-5
v_call: TRBV7-3
cdr3_length: 13
cdr3_aa: CASSERGKETQYF
cdr3_nt: TGTGCCAGCAGCGAAAGGGGTAAAGAGACCCAGTACTTC

d_call: TRBD2
clone_size: -
j_call: TRBJ2-5
v_call: TRBV7-7
cdr3_length: 16
cdr3_aa: CASSLAGTSGQETQYF
cdr3_nt: TGTGCTAGCAGCTTAGCGGGGACTAGCGGCCAAGAGACCCAGTACTTC

d_call: -
clone_size: -
j_call: TRBJ1-1
v_call: TRBV14
cdr3_length: 13
cdr3_aa: CASSPTRQSGAFF
cdr3_nt: TGTGCCAGCAGCCCTACGCGGCAGTCTGGAGCTTTCTTT

d_call: TRBD1
clone_size: -
j_call: TRBJ2-4
v_call: TRBV5-5
cdr3_length: 14
cdr3_aa: CASSFRGDRDIQYF
cdr3_nt: TGTGCCAGCAGCTTCCGAGGGGACAGAGACATTCAGTACTTC

d_call: -
clone_size: -
j_call: TRBJ1-2
v_call: TRBV29-1
cdr3_length: 14
cdr3_aa: CSVEDQFRNYGYTF
cdr3_nt: TGCAGCGTTGAAGATCAGTTCAGGAACTATGGCTACACCTTC

d_call: -
clone_size: once
j_call: TRBJ2-1
v_call: TRBV5-3
cdr3_length: 9
cdr3_aa: CARSNEQFF
cdr3_nt: TGTGCCAGATCGAATGAGCAGTTCTTC

d_call: TRBD1
clone_size: few
j_call: TRBJ2-2
v_call: TRBV6-4
cdr3_length: 14
cdr3_aa: CASKVDRGPGELFF
cdr3_nt: TGTGCCAGCAAAGTGGACAGGGGACCCGGGGAGCTGTTTTTT

d_call: -
clone_size: -
j_call: TRBJ1-1
v_call: TRBV2
cdr3_length: 13
cdr3_aa: CAREGSGRTEAFF
cdr3_nt: TGTGCCAGGGAGGGGTCAGGGAGGACTGAAGCTTTCTTT

d_call: -
clone_size: -
j_call: TRBJ2-5
v_call: TRBV9
cdr3_length: 16
cdr3_aa: CASSVESLGGLETQYF
cdr3_nt: TGTGCCAGCAGCGTAGAATCCCTCGGCGGTTTGGAGACCCAGTACTTC

d_call: TRBD1
clone_size: once
j_call: TRBJ2-1
v_call: TRBV2
cdr3_length: 16
cdr3_aa: CASSAYRGLGYNEQFF
cdr3_nt: TGTGCCAGCAGCGCGTACAGGGGATTGGGCTACAATGAGCAGTTCTTC

d_call: -
clone_size: -
j_call: TRBJ1-1
v_call: TRBV4-1
cdr3_length: 16
cdr3_aa: CASSQDAGEKNTEAFF
cdr3_nt: TGCGCCAGCAGCCAAGATGCGGGGGAAAAAAACACTGAAGCTTTCTTT

d_call: TRBD2
clone_size: -
j_call: TRBJ2-7
v_call: TRBV6-1
cdr3_length: 16
cdr3_aa: CASSGTGTSGVYEQYF
cdr3_nt: TGTGCCAGCAGTGGGACCGGGACTAGCGGGGTCTACGAGCAGTACTTC

d_call: -
clone_size: -
j_call: TRBJ1-1
v_call: TRBV18
cdr3_length: 15
cdr3_aa: CASSPRAEAGTEAFF
cdr3_nt: TGTGCCAGCTCACCAAGGGCAGAGGCGGGCACTGAAGCTTTCTTT

d_call: -
clone_size: -
j_call: TRBJ2-7
v_call: TRBV5-4
cdr3_length: 13
cdr3_aa: CASSLDRYYEQYF
cdr3_nt: TGTGCCAGCAGTCTGGACAGATACTACGAGCAGTACTTC

d_call: -
clone_size: -
j_call: TRBJ2-1
v_call: TRBV3-1/TRBV3-2
cdr3_length: 14
cdr3_aa: CASSQDSGRGVQFF
cdr3_nt: TGTGCCAGCAGCCAAGATTCTGGCAGGGGGGTCCAGTTCTTC

d_call: TRBD2
clone_size: -
j_call: TRBJ2-7
v_call: TRBV9
cdr3_length: 16
cdr3_aa: CASSDQLAGGPREQYF
cdr3_nt: TGTGCCAGCAGCGACCAACTAGCGGGAGGGCCTCGAGAGCAGTACTTC

d_call: TRBD2
clone_size: -
j_call: TRBJ2-1
v_call: TRBV6-5
cdr3_length: 14
cdr3_aa: CASTLAGTYNEQFF
cdr3_nt: TGTGCCAGCACTCTAGCGGGCACCTACAATGAGCAGTTCTTC

d_call: TRBD2
clone_size: -
j_call: TRBJ2-1
v_call: TRBV28
cdr3_length: 16
cdr3_aa: CASSSPGTSGYNEQFF
cdr3_nt: TGTGCCAGCAGCTCGCCCGGGACTAGCGGCTACAATGAGCAGTTCTTC

d_call: TRBD2
clone_size: -
j_call: TRBJ2-3
v_call: TRBV5-4
cdr3_length: 15
cdr3_aa: CATNTPRTSPDTQYF
cdr3_nt: TGTGCCACGAATACCCCTCGGACTAGTCCAGATACGCAGTATTTT

d_call: -
clone_size: -
j_call: TRBJ1-1
v_call: TRBV12-3/TRBV12-4
cdr3_length: 11
cdr3_aa: CASSFNSDSVF
cdr3_nt: TGTGCCAGCAGTTTTAATTCGGACAGCGTTTTT

d_call: -
clone_size: -
j_call: TRBJ1-4
v_call: TRBV28
cdr3_length: 14
cdr3_aa: CASITSGGREKLFF
cdr3_nt: TGTGCCAGCATTACGTCCGGGGGAAGGGAAAAACTGTTTTTT

d_call: -
clone_size: -
j_call: TRBJ2-4
v_call: TRBV4-1
cdr3_length: 14
cdr3_aa: CASALSSDSNIQYF
cdr3_nt: TGCGCCAGCGCCCTCTCTAGCGATTCAAACATTCAGTACTTC

d_call: TRBD1
clone_size: -
j_call: TRBJ2-1
v_call: TRBV28
cdr3_length: 14
cdr3_aa: CASSSGTGNNEQFF
cdr3_nt: TGTGCCAGCAGTTCCGGGACAGGGAACAATGAGCAGTTCTTC

d_call: -
clone_size: -
j_call: TRBJ1-4
v_call: TRBV4-2
cdr3_length: 16
cdr3_aa: CASSQGAGGTPGELFF
cdr3_nt: TGTGCCAGCAGCCAAGGGGCTGGGGGGACTCCGGGTGAACTGTTTTTT

d_call: -
clone_size: -
j_call: TRBJ2-7
v_call: TRBV3-1/TRBV3-2
cdr3_length: 13
cdr3_aa: CASSPRSSYEQYF
cdr3_nt: TGTGCCAGCAGCCCTCGGTCCTCCTACGAGCAGTACTTC

d_call: TRBD2
clone_size: -
j_call: TRBJ2-2
v_call: TRBV2
cdr3_length: 18
cdr3_aa: CASSLRSLAGGNTGELFF
cdr3_nt: TGTGCCAGCAGCCTCAGAAGTCTAGCGGGGGGGAACACCGGGGAGCTGTTTTTT